This entry lists 23 T cell receptor beta chains sequenced from one sample in a study of cytomegalovirus exposure and HLA in healthy donors. PCR involved 60 Vbeta and 13 Jbeta primers. Only in-frame clones appear in the TCRdb table, and some are missing; sequencing was by immunoSEQ multiplex PCR. The table has roughly 190,000 clones, around four fifths seen once. The sample was PBMCs. The receptors originated from a man aged 35 to 55 in good health and CMV-seropositive.

V gene TRBV19 combines with J gene TRBJ2-4, with a weak D call TRBD2 (6 bases). Germline V lookup: CDR1 LNHDA, CDR2 SQIVND (reference sequence). The CDR3 covers 19 residues. V lost 3 bases to trimming and J lost 1 base, with 22 bases between them. The CDR3 bases are TGTGCCAGTAGTATGTCCCTCCATCGGGGGTTGGGGGCCAAAAACATTCAGTACTTC. Its protein product is CASSMSLHRGLGAKNIQYF.

The V call is TRBV7-9, the J call TRBJ1-1; 12 bases match TRBD1. This CDR3 spans 17 amino acids. Trimming removed 5 bases from V and 5 bases from J; junction bases left unmatched: 12. Germline V gives CDR1 SEHNR, CDR2 FQNEAQ (reference sequence). CDR3 sequence: CASSAPLGTGGRTEAFF. The CDR3, as DNA: TGTGCCAGCAGCGCCCCACTGGGGACAGGGGGCCGAACTGAAGCTTTCTTT.

V usage is TRBV14 and J usage is TRBJ1-5; TRBD1 is a possible D gene (6 bases). The CDR3 covers 15 residues. Germline lookup yields CDR1 SGHDN and CDR2 FVKESK. Trimming left V 4 bases short and J 6 bases short, with 16 bases between. Written as DNA, the CDR3 is TGTGCCAGCAGCCGTTCTGGGGGGGCGGTTCAGCCCCAGCATTTT. Protein product: CASSRSGGAVQPQHF.

The sample holds one count of this clone. This sequence joins TRBV7-8 and TRBJ1-1; 8 nucleotides align to TRBD1. From germline, CDR1 is SGHVS and CDR2 FQNEAQ. Losses at the gene ends were 7 bases for V and 4 bases for J; bases not matched to a gene: 8. The CDR3 contains 14 residues. The CDR3 bases are TGTGCCAGCAAGTGGGACAGGAGTGGCACTGAAGCTTTCTTT. Translation: CASKWDRSGTEAFF.

This chain uses TRBV27 with TRBJ1-2; D is perhaps TRBD1 (6 bases). Looked up from germline, CDR1 is MNHEY and CDR2 is SMNVEV (reference sequence). Trimming shortened V by 6 bases and J by 5 bases, and 13 bases separated the two germline ends. This CDR3 contains 13 residues. CDR3 nucleotides: TGTGCCAGCAGGACCGGACAGTCATATGGCTACACCTTC. This codes for CASRTGQSYGYTF.

In regard to this clone: A read error may produce the germline difference seen at one junction end. The chain combines TRBV7-9 with TRBJ1-2, with 7 bases matching TRBD1. Germline assignment: CDR1 SEHNR and CDR2 FQNEAQ (reference sequence). The CDR3 length is 14 residues. CDR3 in DNA: TGTTCCAGCAGCCCCTCCCGACAGGGTCTGGGCTACACCTTC. Translation: CSSSPSRQGLGYTF. Together with reference TRBV7-9 and TRBJ1-2, the CDR3 gives the full variable domain: DTGVSQNPRHKITKRGQNVTFRCDPISEHNRLYWYRQTLGQGPEFLTYFQNEAQLEKSRLLSDRFSAERPKGSFSTLEIQRTEQGDSAMYLCSSSPSRQGLGYTFGSGTRLTVV.

The rearrangement links TRBV27 to TRBJ2-1; 10 nucleotides align to TRBD2. CDR1 and CDR2 (germline): MNHEY, SMNVEV (reference sequence). V shed 6 bases and J 7 bases; nucleotides not matched to a gene: 12. This CDR3 has 16 amino acids. The CDR3 coding sequence is TGTGCCAGCAGCCGAACCGGGACTAGCGTTGGAAATGAGCAGTTCTTC. Its translation is CASSRTGTSVGNEQFF.

The chain couples TRBV2 to TRBJ2-7; the D gene is possibly TRBD2 (6 bases). This CDR3 has 15 residues. Per the germline V gene, CDR1 is SNHLY and CDR2 is FYNNEI. Trimming removed 6 bases from V and 3 bases from J, with 18 bases in between. CDR3 amino acids: CASRPIAVIGYEQYF. In DNA, the CDR3 is TGTGCCAGCAGGCCGATAGCGGTAATCGGCTACGAGCAGTACTTC.

V is TRBV30 and J is TRBJ2-1, with TRBD2 matching over 12 bases. V trimming: 5 bases; J trimming: 10 bases; junction bases outside the gene matches: 6. This CDR3 comprises 13 residues. Looked up from germline, CDR1 is GTSNPN and CDR2 is SVGIG (reference sequence). The CDR3 DNA reads as TGTGCCTGGGGACTAGCGGGACTGGGGGAGCAGTTCTTC. This codes for CAWGLAGLGEQFF.

This chain joins TRBV10-2 and TRBJ2-1, with 10 bases fitting TRBD2. The CDR3 is made up of 20 amino acids. Germline V gene lookup returns CDR1 WSHSY and CDR2 SAAADI. V lost 0 bases and J lost 3; bases outside the gene matches: 14. The CDR3 DNA follows: TGCGCCAGCAGTGAGTCGAAGGGCACAATAGCGGGAGGACTCTACAATGAGCAGTTCTTC. This gives the protein CASSESKGTIAGGLYNEQFF.

The CDR3 region has the DNA TGTGCCCCCAGGGGTCTAGCCGGTCAGAATGAGCAGTTCTTC. Translated, it gives CAPRGLAGQNEQFF. The chain combines TRBV30 with TRBJ2-1; a possible D gene is TRBD1 (6 bases). The CDR3 spans 14 residues. Trimming stripped 8 bases from V and 7 bases from J, with 21 bases between. Germline V CDR1 and CDR2: GTSNPN, SVGIG (reference sequence). Supplemented by reference TRBV30 and TRBJ2-1, the full variable domain reads SQTIHQWPATLVQPVGSPLSLECTVEGTSNPNLYWYRQAAGRGLQLLFYSVGIGQISSEVPQNLSASRPQDRQFILSSKKLLLSDSGFYLCAPRGLAGQNEQFFGPGTRLTVL.

This chain joins TRBV5-5 and TRBJ2-7, with D tentatively TRBD1 (5 bases). Germline V gene data show CDR1 as SGHKS and CDR2 as YYEKEE (reference sequence). V was shortened by 1 base and J by 2 bases, with 13 bases between the two germline ends. This CDR3 spans 15 amino acids. The CDR3 DNA is TGTGCCAGCAGCTTGCAGTCAGGGAATCCCTACGAGCAGTACTTC. It encodes CASSLQSGNPYEQYF.

This clone is a singleton in its sample. The V gene is TRBV10-2, the J gene TRBJ2-5, with TRBD2 identical over 7 bases. Germline loops: CDR1 WSHSY, CDR2 SAAADI. The CDR3 extends over 16 amino acids. V dropped 7 bases and J dropped 3; count of bases not matched to a gene: 14. CDR3 in DNA: TGCGCCAGCACCACCCCGAAGCTAGCGGCAAAAGAGACCCAGTACTTC. This gives the protein CASTTPKLAAKETQYF.

This chain joins TRBV5-4 and TRBJ2-1, with D maybe TRBD2 (6 bases). The V gene lost 2 bases and the J gene lost 0 bases, with 9 bases spanning the gap. This CDR3 spans 15 amino acids. The germline gives CDR1 SGHNT, CDR2 YYREEE (reference sequence). In nucleotides, the CDR3 is TGTGCCAGCAGCTTCCCGGACTACTCCTACAATGAGCAGTTCTTC. It specifies CASSFPDYSYNEQFF.

V gene TRBV5-1 combines with J gene TRBJ2-1; 9 bases match TRBD2. Germline V lookup: CDR1 SGHRS, CDR2 YFSETQ. The CDR3 sequence is 16 residues long. Trimming at V came to 2 bases and at J to 2 bases, leaving 5 bases not matched to a gene. This CDR3 reads CASSLGASGTYNEQFF. CDR3 sequence (DNA): TGCGCCAGCAGCTTAGGCGCTAGCGGGACCTACAATGAGCAGTTCTTC.

This chain joins TRBV5-4 and TRBJ2-1; D possibly corresponds to TRBD2 (6 bases). The V end was cut by 3 bases, the J end by 4 bases, with 14 bases between. The CDR3 totals 15 residues. The germline V gene has CDR1 SGHNT and CDR2 YYREEE (reference sequence). DNA of the CDR3: TGTGCCAGCAGCTCGGACACCGGGGGATACAATGAGCAGTTCTTC. Its protein product is CASSSDTGGYNEQFF.

CDR3 DNA sequence: TGTGCCAGCAGTTTATCAGGGGTTAATCAGCCCCAGCATTTT. This sequence encodes CASSLSGVNQPQHF. The chain is built from TRBV28 and TRBJ1-5, with D possibly being TRBD1 (6 bases). The germline V and J ends were trimmed by 1 base and 4 bases, with 8 bases remaining between them. Germline CDR1 reads MDHEN; CDR2 reads SYDVKM. The CDR3 is 14 amino acids.

DNA for the CDR3: TGTGCCAGCAGGATAGCGGGAGGGGAGAATGAGCAGTTCTTC. Protein product: CASRIAGGENEQFF. This rearrangement joins TRBV2 to TRBJ2-1, with 11 bases matching TRBD2. CDR1 is SNHLY, CDR2 FYNNEI, per germline. Trimming cost V 6 bases and J 7 bases; bases outside gene matches: 5. The CDR3 length is 14 residues.

The chain has TRBV18 and TRBJ2-7, with 10 bases fitting TRBD1. CDR1 and CDR2 from the germline V gene are KGHSH and LQKENI. Trimming at V came to 4 bases and at J to 4 bases, leaving 7 bases not matched to a gene. The CDR3 extends over 15 amino acids. The DNA of the CDR3 is TGTGCCAGCTCACACCCGGGACAGGGGTTATACGAGCAGTACTTC. Translating gives CASSHPGQGLYEQYF. Looking up the rest from reference TRBV18 and TRBJ2-7 gives the full variable domain: NAGVMQNPRHLVRRRGQEARLRCSPMKGHSHVYWYRQLPEEGLKFMVYLQKENIIDESGMPKERFSAEFPKEGPSILRIQQVVRGDSAAYFCASSHPGQGLYEQYFGPGTRLTVT.

V gene TRBV5-4 combines with J gene TRBJ2-5; 9 bases are a match to TRBD1. The J call could be wrong; TRBJ2-7 is a better fit for the DNA end. This CDR3 spans 15 amino acids. Germline loops: CDR1 SGHNT, CDR2 YYREEE (reference sequence). CDR3 DNA sequence: TGTGCCAGCAGCTCCCGGGACAGGGCGACGGGCGAGCAGTACTTC. It is translated as CASSSRDRATGEQYF.

V and J are TRBV15 and TRBJ2-3; 8 bases match TRBD1. In germline, CDR1 is LNHNV, CDR2 YYDKDF (reference sequence). V lost 3 bases and J lost 1; bases outside the gene matches: 3. The CDR3 is 15 amino acids. CDR3 sequence reads: CATSSPGQGTDTQYF. CDR3 DNA: TGTGCCACCAGCAGCCCGGGACAGGGCACAGATACGCAGTATTTT.

The CDR3 protein is CSVLTRQTKRQAQETQYF. CDR3 bases: TGCAGCGTGCTGACGCGACAGACGAAAAGACAGGCCCAAGAGACCCAGTACTTC. This rearrangement joins TRBV29-1 to TRBJ2-5, with a tentative D call TRBD1 (6 bases). This CDR3 is 18 amino acids long. The V gene's germline CDR1 is SQVTM and CDR2 ANQGSEA. V lost 6 bases, J lost 1 base, and 27 bases lay in between.

This rearrangement joins TRBV6-1 to TRBJ2-7; 9 positions match TRBD2. This CDR3 spans 16 amino acids. Looked up from germline, CDR1 is MNHNS and CDR2 is SASEGT. After removal of 3 bases from V and 2 bases from J, the junction contained 8 bases not matched to a gene. CDR3 bases: TGTGCCAGCAGTGACTACGGGGCTAGCGGGACCTACGAGCAGTACTTC. Its translation: CASSDYGASGTYEQYF.